The 26 T cell receptor beta chains in this list originate from one sample, sequenced in a study of T cell changes during pregnancy in multiple sclerosis (dated by TCRdb to between 2018 and 2021). The library was obtained by the immunoSEQ multiplex PCR assay. In TCRdb, the immuneACCESS table is reduced to in-frame sequences with V and J assigned. These tables do not hold every clone; where another copy was compared, an unresolved V gene accounts for under half, and the others remain unexplained. The sample table holds roughly 61,000 clones, of which 85% to 90% were seen once. Jointly, the top ten make up 0.7% to 0.9% of the sample. Sequenced material: peripheral blood, taken in the first trimester of pregnancy. These receptors were collected from a female donor in good health, enrolled as a control in a pregnancy study.

The chain has TRBV5-1 and TRBJ1-1, with a tentative D call TRBD1 (5 bases). This CDR3 region has 14 residues. V lost 4 bases and J lost 10, with 20 bases in between. Looked up from germline, CDR1 is SGHRS and CDR2 is YFSETQ. DNA of the CDR3: TGCGCCAGCAGCCTTGAGTGGGGTGCAGGGATAGCTTTCTTT. Encoded protein: CASSLEWGAGIAFF.

J is TRBJ1-2 and V is TRBV11-2, with 7 nucleotides matching TRBD1. Germline assignment: CDR1 SGHAT and CDR2 FQNNGV. This CDR3 has 16 amino acids. The V gene end was trimmed by 0 bases and the J gene end by 4 bases; junction bases not matched to a gene: 8. DNA for the CDR3: TGTGCCAGCAGCTTAGATCCGACAGGGAGAATCTATGGCTACACCTTC. Amino acids: CASSLDPTGRIYGYTF.

The chain employs TRBV6-5 and TRBJ1-2, with TRBD1 matching over 10 bases. The CDR3 length is 14 residues. J lost 7 bases, V lost 0 bases, and 2 bases had no gene match. Germline-derived CDR1 and CDR2 are MNHEY and SVGAGI. The CDR3 nucleotides read TGTGCCAGCAGTTACTCGGACAGGGGGGGTGGCTACACCTTC. Amino acid sequence: CASSYSDRGGGYTF.

This chain uses TRBV7-2 with TRBJ2-7, with 12 bases that match TRBD2. The trim removed 5 bases at V and 3 bases at J, leaving 2 bases unmatched. Germline V gene sequence: CDR1 SGHTA, CDR2 FQGNSA. This CDR3 has 14 amino acids. CDR3 in DNA: TGTGCCAGCAGCCTGACTAGCGGGAGCTACGAGCAGTACTTC. This codes for CASSLTSGSYEQYF.

The chain links TRBV5-1 to TRBJ2-3; 9 bases fit TRBD2. Losses at the gene ends were 3 bases for V and 3 bases for J; bases not matched to a gene: 5. The CDR3 loop spans 15 amino acids. Germline loops: CDR1 SGHRS, CDR2 YFSETQ. In nucleotides, the CDR3 is TGCGCCAGCAGCTCGGGACTAGCCCAGACAGATACGCAGTATTTT. It encodes CASSSGLAQTDTQYF. The variable domain in full, completed from reference TRBV5-1 and TRBJ2-3, reads KAGVTQTPRYLIKTRGQQVTLSCSPISGHRSVSWYQQTPGQGLQFLFEYFSETQRNKGNFPGRFSGRQFSNSRSEMNVSTLELGDSALYLCASSSGLAQTDTQYFGPGTRLTVL.

V and J are TRBV30 and TRBJ2-3; D possibly corresponds to TRBD2 (5 bases). The CDR3 contains 13 residues. Germline V lookup: CDR1 GTSNPN, CDR2 SVGIG (reference sequence). Trimming removed 4 bases from V and 4 bases from J, with 12 bases in between. The CDR3 DNA follows: TGTGCCTGGAACCTAGGGCGGGCAGATACGCAGTATTTT. It is translated as CAWNLGRADTQYF.

J is TRBJ1-1 and V is TRBV11-3; 7 positions match TRBD1. The CDR3 loop spans 14 amino acids. The J segment lost 1 base and the V segment lost 4 bases, leaving 3 bases of the junction unmatched. In germline, CDR1 is SGHNT, CDR2 YENEEA. CDR3 bases: TGTGCCAGCAGCTGGGGACAGCAGAACACTGAAGCTTTCTTT. This translates into CASSWGQQNTEAFF.

The chain employs TRBV29-1 and TRBJ2-1; D perhaps matches TRBD2 (5 bases). The CDR3 runs to 13 residues. The germline gives CDR1 SQVTM, CDR2 ANQGSEA. The V gene lost 3 bases and the J gene lost 7 bases, with 13 bases spanning the gap. This CDR3 reads CSVESTTSNEQFF. Written as DNA, the CDR3 is TGCAGCGTTGAGTCGACTACGTCGAATGAGCAGTTCTTC.

J is TRBJ1-1 and V is TRBV7-9, with 11 nucleotides matching TRBD1. Germline assignment: CDR1 SEHNR and CDR2 FQNEAQ (reference sequence). The CDR3 contains 16 residues. Germline trimming cut 5 bases from V and 3 bases from J; bases unmatched to any gene: 8. In nucleotides, the CDR3 is TGTGCCAGCAGCATCGGGACAGGGGGTATACACACTGAAGCTTTCTTT. This sequence encodes CASSIGTGGIHTEAFF.

This clone appeared a single time. The chain combines TRBV2 with TRBJ2-3; 8 bases are shared with TRBD1. Germline CDR1 is SNHLY and CDR2 is FYNNEI. The length of the CDR3 is 15 residues. V lost 4 bases, J lost 4 bases, and 7 bases stayed unmatched. Here the CDR3 DNA reads TGTGCCAGCAGTGGGACAGGGAATGGCGCAGATACGCAGTATTTT. As protein: CASSGTGNGADTQYF.

The rearrangement links TRBV5-1 to TRBJ1-1, with 8 bases lining up with TRBD1. With 2 bases clipped from V and 1 base from J, the junction kept 4 bases outside the gene matches. The CDR3 has 15 residues. Germline CDR1 and CDR2: SGHRS and YFSETQ. The CDR3 region has the DNA TGCGCCAGCAGCTTAATGGACAGGGCGAACACTGAAGCTTTCTTT. Amino acid sequence: CASSLMDRANTEAFF.

The V call is TRBV30, the J call TRBJ2-7; D is perhaps TRBD1 (5 bases). Germline CDR1 reads GTSNPN; CDR2 reads SVGIG (reference sequence). Trimming took off 4 bases at V and 3 bases at J, with 10 bases between the two ends. The CDR3 loop spans 12 amino acids. CDR3 sequence: CAWMRQGYEQYF. The CDR3 region has the DNA TGTGCCTGGATGCGTCAGGGCTACGAGCAGTACTTC.

The chain combines TRBV6-1 with TRBJ2-3, with 9 bases aligning to TRBD2. Germline assignment: CDR1 MNHNS and CDR2 SASEGT. V lost 2 bases to trimming and J lost 3 bases; unmatched junction nucleotides: 6. The CDR3 length is 16 residues. CDR3 DNA sequence: TGTGCCAGCAGTGAACGTCTAGCGGGGATTACAGATACGCAGTATTTT. Translation gives CASSERLAGITDTQYF.

The chain employs TRBV2 and TRBJ2-2; D is unresolved. Trimming removed 4 bases at V and 2 bases at J, with 11 bases between. Germline CDR1 reads SNHLY; CDR2 reads FYNNEI. The CDR3 consists of 15 residues. The CDR3 region is CASSGSLDNTGELFF. DNA for the CDR3: TGTGCCAGCAGTGGAAGTTTAGATAACACCGGGGAGCTGTTTTTT.

This clone was detected only a few times. The rearrangement joins TRBV13 to TRBJ1-6, with D unclear. The CDR3 loop spans 14 amino acids. Trimming took 5 bases from V and 9 from J, leaving 14 bases between them. CDR1 is PRHDT and CDR2 is FYEKMQ in the germline V gene (reference sequence). The CDR3 DNA sequence: TGTGCCAGCAGCCCCACGGATGGAGGTTCACCCCTCCACTTT. Residues: CASSPTDGGSPLHF. Using reference TRBV13 and TRBJ1-6 for the parts outside the CDR3, the full variable domain is AAGVIQSPRHLIKEKRETATLKCYPIPRHDTVYWYQQGPGQDPQFLISFYEKMQSDKGSIPDRFSAQQFSDYHSELNMSSLELGDSALYFCASSPTDGGSPLHFGNGTRLTVT.

J is TRBJ2-5 and V is TRBV5-1, with D maybe TRBD1 (6 bases). The CDR3 sequence is 13 residues long. CDR1 SGHRS and CDR2 YFSETQ come from the germline V gene. V gave up 4 bases and J gave up 5 bases, with 12 bases separating them. DNA of the CDR3: TGCGCCAGCAGCCAGGGACAAATCGAGACCCAGTACTTC. Its translation: CASSQGQIETQYF.

The chain is built from TRBV5-5 and TRBJ1-2; D is unresolved. The germline V gene encodes CDR1 SGHKS and CDR2 YYEKEE (reference sequence). The germline V and J ends were trimmed by 4 bases and 4 bases, with 17 bases remaining between them. The length of the CDR3 is 15 residues. CDR3 in amino acids: CASSPGGGNGYGYTF. Here the CDR3 DNA reads TGTGCCAGCAGCCCCGGAGGAGGGAACGGCTATGGCTACACCTTC.

The rearrangement links TRBV30 to TRBJ2-1; TRBD2 might be the D (7 bases). The CDR3 sequence is 14 residues long. Germline V lookup: CDR1 GTSNPN, CDR2 SVGIG (reference sequence). V lost 4 bases to trimming and J lost 5 bases, with 15 bases between them. Written as DNA, the CDR3 is TGTGCCTGGACGGGGGGCCCACCTAACAATGAGCAGTTCTTC. This sequence encodes CAWTGGPPNNEQFF.

This sequence joins TRBV6-5 and TRBJ1-5; D not resolved. From germline, CDR1 is MNHEY and CDR2 SVGAGI. Trimming pared 2 bases from V and 1 base from J, leaving 6 bases between. The CDR3 has 14 residues. The CDR3 DNA reads TGTGCCAGCAGTTACAGGCGGAGCAATCAGCCCCAGCATTTT. This translates into CASSYRRSNQPQHF.

The rearrangement links TRBV12-5 to TRBJ1-5; the D is unclear. Germline CDR1 reads LGHNT; CDR2 reads FRNRAP. V gave up 1 base and J gave up 2 bases, with 9 bases separating them. The length of the CDR3 is 15 residues. CDR3 amino acids: CASGLALGGNQPQHF. The CDR3 region has the DNA TGTGCTAGTGGTTTGGCCTTGGGAGGCAATCAGCCCCAGCATTTT.

The chain is built from TRBV30 and TRBJ1-5; D call uncertain. V lost 0 bases to trimming and J lost 7 bases, with 10 bases between them. CDR1 is GTSNPN and CDR2 is SVGIG in the germline V gene (reference sequence). This CDR3 spans 13 amino acids. CDR3 in DNA: TGTGCCTGGAGTGTGGGAAGAGGGCAGCCCCAGCATTTT. Amino acids: CAWSVGRGQPQHF.

This chain links TRBV10-3 with TRBJ1-1, with 9 bases lining up with TRBD1. CDR3 size: 14 residues. The trim removed 10 bases at V and 0 bases at J, leaving 6 bases unmatched. CDR1 is ENHRY and CDR2 is SYGVKD in the germline V gene. This CDR3 reads CATRQGVLNTEAFF. The CDR3 region has the DNA TGTGCCACGAGACAGGGGGTTTTGAACACTGAAGCTTTCTTT.

The chain combines TRBV7-2 with TRBJ1-2; D remains unclear. V lost 1 base to trimming and J lost 8 bases, with 8 bases between them. CDR3 length equals 12 residues. Germline V lookup: CDR1 SGHTA, CDR2 FQGNSA. The CDR3 loop reads CASSLGLRGYTF. The CDR3 nucleotides are TGTGCCAGCAGCTTAGGCCTGAGGGGCTACACCTTC.

The rearrangement joins TRBV5-1 to TRBJ2-5; TRBD1 is a possible D gene (6 bases). V was pared by 6 bases and J by 5 bases, with 17 bases between. The CDR3 runs 14 residues. In germline, CDR1 is SGHRS, CDR2 YFSETQ. In DNA, the CDR3 is TGCGCCAGCAACCGGGACAAACTGCCGGAGACCCAGTACTTC. It specifies CASNRDKLPETQYF.

The rearrangement joins TRBV5-4 to TRBJ1-2; perhaps TRBD1 as D (6 bases). Per the germline V gene, CDR1 is SGHNT and CDR2 is YYREEE (reference sequence). Trimming took off 1 base at V and 2 bases at J, with 9 bases between the two ends. CDR3 length equals 14 residues. The CDR3 loop reads CASSLLQGNYGYTF. In DNA, the CDR3 is TGTGCCAGCAGCTTGCTACAGGGCAACTATGGCTACACCTTC.

V is TRBV7-2 and J is TRBJ1-2; D is undetermined. The CDR3 has 14 amino acids. V gave up 3 bases and J gave up 8 bases, with 16 bases separating them. Germline CDR1 reads SGHTA; CDR2 reads FQGNSA. CDR3 in amino acids: CASSFRSDPRGYTF. The DNA of the CDR3 is TGTGCCAGCAGCTTCCGAAGCGACCCCCGCGGCTACACCTTC.